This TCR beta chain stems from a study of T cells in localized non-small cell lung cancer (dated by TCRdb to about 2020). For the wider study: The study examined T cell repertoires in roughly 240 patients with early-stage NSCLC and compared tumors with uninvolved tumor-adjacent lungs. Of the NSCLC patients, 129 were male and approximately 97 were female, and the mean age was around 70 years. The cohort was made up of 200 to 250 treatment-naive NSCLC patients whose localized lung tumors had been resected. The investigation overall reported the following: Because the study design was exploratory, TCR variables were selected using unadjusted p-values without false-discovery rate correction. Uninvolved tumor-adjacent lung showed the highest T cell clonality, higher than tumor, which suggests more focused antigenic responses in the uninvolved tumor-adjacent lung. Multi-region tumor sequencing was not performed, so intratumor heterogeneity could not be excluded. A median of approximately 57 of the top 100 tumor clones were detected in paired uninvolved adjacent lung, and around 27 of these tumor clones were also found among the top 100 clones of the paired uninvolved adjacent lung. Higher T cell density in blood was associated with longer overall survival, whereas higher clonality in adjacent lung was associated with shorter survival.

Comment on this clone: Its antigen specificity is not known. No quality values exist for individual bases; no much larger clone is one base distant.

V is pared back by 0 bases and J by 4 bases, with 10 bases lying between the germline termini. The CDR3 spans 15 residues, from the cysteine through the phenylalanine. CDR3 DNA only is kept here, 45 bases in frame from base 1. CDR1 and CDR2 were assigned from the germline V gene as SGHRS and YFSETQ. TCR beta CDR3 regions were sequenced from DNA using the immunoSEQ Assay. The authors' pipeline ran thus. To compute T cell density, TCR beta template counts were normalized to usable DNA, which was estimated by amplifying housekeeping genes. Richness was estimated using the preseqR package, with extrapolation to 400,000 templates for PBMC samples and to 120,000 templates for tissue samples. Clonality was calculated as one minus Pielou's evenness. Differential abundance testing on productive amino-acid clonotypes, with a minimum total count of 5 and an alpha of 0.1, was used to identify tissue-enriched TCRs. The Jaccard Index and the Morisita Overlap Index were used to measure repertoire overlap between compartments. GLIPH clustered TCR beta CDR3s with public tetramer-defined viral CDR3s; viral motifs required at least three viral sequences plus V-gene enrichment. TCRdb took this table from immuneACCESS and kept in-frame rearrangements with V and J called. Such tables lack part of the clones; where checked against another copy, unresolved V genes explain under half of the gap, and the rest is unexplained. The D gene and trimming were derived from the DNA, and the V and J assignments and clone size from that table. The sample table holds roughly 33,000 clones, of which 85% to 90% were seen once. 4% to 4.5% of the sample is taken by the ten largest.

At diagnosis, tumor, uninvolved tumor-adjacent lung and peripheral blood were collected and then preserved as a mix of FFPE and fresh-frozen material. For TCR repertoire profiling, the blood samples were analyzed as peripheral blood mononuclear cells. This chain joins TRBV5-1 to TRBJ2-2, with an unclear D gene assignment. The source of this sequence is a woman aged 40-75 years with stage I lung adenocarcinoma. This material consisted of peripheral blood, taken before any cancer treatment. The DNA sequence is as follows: TGCGCCAGCAGCTTGGAGGATACCCTCACCGGGGAGCTGTTTTTT. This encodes CASSLEDTLTGELFF.